Following are 21 T cell receptor beta chains from one sample sequenced in a study of blood T cell repertoires in COVID-19. The protocol was immunoSEQ multiplex PCR, while the TCRdb copy is restricted to in-frame clones and leaves out a portion. The sample lists roughly 200,000 clones; roughly 85% were seen once. The sequencing sample was made of PBMCs or T cells enriched from blood (not recorded which). The source is a woman in her 40s with acute COVID-19.

The V and J genes are TRBV5-8 and TRBJ2-3, with TRBD1 matching 9 bases. The junction had 7 bases not matched to a gene; V was cut back by 0 bases and J by 5 bases. The V gene's germline CDR1 is SGHTS and CDR2 YDEGEE. The CDR3 has 16 amino acids. In DNA, the CDR3 is TGTGCCAGCAGCTTGGGGGGGGACAGGGCTCGAGATACGCAGTATTTT. This encodes CASSLGGDRARDTQYF.

The gene calls are TRBV5-5 and TRBJ1-2; the D gene is possibly TRBD1 (6 bases). Germline V CDR1 and CDR2: SGHKS, YYEKEE (reference sequence). V lost 3 bases, J lost 8 bases, and 17 bases lay in between. The CDR3 spans 14 residues. The CDR3 loop reads CASSSRAGAGGYTF. Written as DNA, the CDR3 is TGTGCCAGCAGCTCCCGGGCGGGGGCGGGCGGCTACACCTTC.

V and J are TRBV3-1 (or the pseudogene TRBV3-2) and TRBJ1-1; D not resolved. The V gene's germline CDR1 is LGHDT and CDR2 YNNKEL (reference sequence). CDR3 length: 15 residues. Deletions cut 1 base from V and 0 bases from J, with 9 bases between. CDR3 in amino acids: CASSQAHFMNTEAFF. DNA for the CDR3: TGTGCCAGCAGCCAAGCTCACTTTATGAACACTGAAGCTTTCTTT.

This clone was recorded once. The CDR3 nucleotides are TGTGCCAGCAGACCCGACAGTTTCTTCTCTGGAAACACCATATATTTT. Encoded protein: CASRPDSFFSGNTIYF. V usage is TRBV2 and J usage is TRBJ1-3; TRBD1 might be the D (5 bases). Trimming took off 6 bases at V and 0 bases at J, with 15 bases between the two ends. CDR3 length: 16 residues. The germline gives CDR1 SNHLY, CDR2 FYNNEI. The complete variable domain, with remaining parts taken from reference TRBV2 and TRBJ1-3, reads EPEVTQTPSHQVTQMGQEVILRCVPISNHLYFYWYRQILGQKVEFLVSFYNNEISEKSEIFDDQFSVERPDGSNFTLKIRSTKLEDSAMYFCASRPDSFFSGNTIYFGEGSWLTVV.

The chain carries TRBV9 and TRBJ1-2; possible D gene TRBD1, 5 bases. CDR1 and CDR2 (germline): SGDLS, YYNGEE. CDR3 length: 18 residues. Deletions cut 3 bases from V and 4 bases from J, with 25 bases between. CDR3 in amino acids: CASSAEKGYTEPFYGYTF. In DNA form, the CDR3 reads TGTGCCAGCAGCGCCGAAAAGGGGTATACGGAGCCCTTCTATGGCTACACCTTC.

The chain links TRBV2 to TRBJ2-3; D unclear. CDR3 size: 10 residues. Trimming pared 6 bases from V and 6 bases from J, leaving 4 bases between. The germline V gene encodes CDR1 SNHLY and CDR2 FYNNEI. This CDR3 is CASRADTQYF. CDR3 in DNA: TGTGCCAGCAGGGCCGATACGCAGTATTTT.

The table lists this clone with a few counts. The gene calls are TRBV21-1 and TRBJ2-1; the D segment call TRBD2 is taken from the table without a DNA check. TRBV21-1 constitutes a pseudogene. CDR3 length: 22 amino acids. The CDR3 reads CASSKFGGRLAGSHSSYNEQFF. The CDR3 DNA follows: TGTGCCAGCAGCAAATTTGGGGGCAGACTAGCGGGAAGCCACAGCTCCTACAATGAGCAGTTCTTC.

The V and J genes are TRBV19 and TRBJ2-7; 7 nucleotides align to TRBD2. Per the germline V gene, CDR1 is LNHDA and CDR2 is SQIVND (reference sequence). CDR3 length: 14 residues. Trimming cost V 5 bases and J 7 bases; bases outside gene matches: 11. The CDR3 DNA follows: TGTGCCAGTAGTCCACAGGCGGGGGATTGGGAGCAGTACTTC. Translation: CASSPQAGDWEQYF. Together with reference TRBV19 and TRBJ2-7, the CDR3 gives the full variable domain: DGGITQSPKYLFRKEGQNVTLSCEQNLNHDAMYWYRQDPGQGLRLIYYSQIVNDFQKGDIAEGYSVSREKKESFPLTVTSAQKNPTAFYLCASSPQAGDWEQYFGPGTRLTVT.

The V gene is TRBV27, the J gene TRBJ2-3; 12 bases are shared with TRBD2. The CDR3 sequence is 18 residues long. Per the germline V gene, CDR1 is MNHEY and CDR2 is SMNVEV (reference sequence). V lost 4 bases, J lost 2 bases, and 10 bases stayed unmatched. CDR3: CASSYLVLAGGPTDTQYF. The CDR3 coding sequence is TGTGCCAGCAGTTACCTTGTCCTAGCGGGAGGGCCCACAGATACGCAGTATTTT.

V usage is TRBV9 and J usage is TRBJ2-2; D is perhaps TRBD2 (5 bases). The ends were cut back, 0 bases at V and 7 bases at J, with 10 bases in the middle. Per germline, CDR1 SGDLS and CDR2 YYNGEE. There are 14 residues in the CDR3. The CDR3 bases are TGTGCCAGCAGCGTAGGTGGGAGTAACGGGGAGCTGTTTTTT. This translates into CASSVGGSNGELFF.

In DNA form, the CDR3 reads TGTGCCAGCAGCTTATATCGGGGGCGGACTAGCGGGAGAGAAAATGAGCAGTTCTTC. Protein: CASSLYRGRTSGRENEQFF. The chain is built from TRBV7-2 and TRBJ2-1; 13 bases are shared with TRBD2. This CDR3 spans 19 amino acids. The V gene end was trimmed by 2 bases and the J gene end by 7 bases; junction bases not matched to a gene: 14. CDR1 is SGHTA, CDR2 FQGNSA, per germline.

In DNA form, the CDR3 reads TGTGCCAGCTCTTACCGGGACAGGAGTACAGATACGCAGTATTTT. The encoded protein is CASSYRDRSTDTQYF. The genes are TRBV11-3 and TRBJ2-3, with TRBD1 identical over 8 bases. The V gene end was trimmed by 8 bases and the J gene end by 3 bases; junction bases not matched to a gene: 10. The CDR3 has 15 amino acids. Germline V CDR1 and CDR2: SGHNT, YENEEA.

V and J are TRBV7-8 and TRBJ1-4, with 7 bases aligning to TRBD1. Per the germline V gene, CDR1 is SGHVS and CDR2 is FQNEAQ. This CDR3 is 15 amino acids long. Losses at the gene ends were 4 bases for V and 1 base for J; bases not matched to a gene: 3. The CDR3 loop reads CASSSTGVTNEKLFF. In DNA, the CDR3 is TGTGCCAGCAGCTCTACAGGGGTAACTAATGAAAAACTGTTTTTT. Filled out from reference TRBV7-8 and TRBJ1-4, the complete variable domain reads GAGVSQSPRYKVAKRGQDVALRCDPISGHVSLFWYQQALGQGPEFLTYFQNEAQLDKSGLPSDRFFAERPEGSVSTLKIQRTQQEDSAVYLCASSSTGVTNEKLFFGSGTQLSVL.

This clone has just one count. The chain links TRBV4-3 to TRBJ1-1; D might be TRBD1 (5 bases). There are 15 residues in the CDR3. The germline CDR1 and CDR2 sequences are LGHNA and YSLEER. Trimming took 4 bases from V and 1 from J, leaving 13 bases between them. The CDR3 region is CASSPRETANTEAFF. The CDR3 bases are TGCGCCAGCAGCCCCCGTGAGACAGCGAACACTGAAGCTTTCTTT.

The J gene is TRBJ2-1, the V gene TRBV28, with TRBD2 matching over 8 bases. This CDR3 spans 15 amino acids. The V gene end was trimmed by 5 bases and the J gene end by 4 bases; junction bases not matched to a gene: 7. CDR1 and CDR2 from the germline V gene are MDHEN and SYDVKM. The CDR3 sequence is CASSGAGGVYNEQFF. Here the CDR3 DNA reads TGTGCCAGCAGTGGGGCCGGGGGGGTGTACAATGAGCAGTTCTTC.

The chain recombines TRBV18 with TRBJ2-5; 10 bases line up with TRBD2. From germline, CDR1 is KGHSH and CDR2 LQKENI. The CDR3 is made up of 22 amino acids. J was trimmed by 5 bases and V by 6 bases; bases with no gene match: 30. The CDR3 spells CASSGYQFLGGRLAGVVETQYF. The CDR3 region has the DNA TGTGCCAGCTCTGGCTACCAATTCTTAGGAGGGCGGCTAGCGGGAGTAGTGGAGACCCAGTACTTC.

The V call is TRBV11-3, the J call TRBJ2-1; D gene unclear. V dropped 2 bases and J dropped 8 bases, with 4 bases sitting between them. Per germline, CDR1 SGHNT and CDR2 YENEEA. The CDR3 is 11 amino acids. The CDR3 region is CASSLSDEQFF. CDR3 nucleotides: TGTGCCAGCAGCTTAAGCGATGAGCAGTTCTTC. Based on the CDR3 plus reference TRBV11-3 and TRBJ2-1, the full variable domain is EAGVVQSPRYKIIEKKQPVAFWCNPISGHNTLYWYLQNLGQGPELLIRYENEEAVDDSQLPKDRFSAERLKGVDSTLKIQPAELGDSAVYLCASSLSDEQFFGPGTRLTVL.

This chain uses TRBV9 with TRBJ2-1, with D tentatively TRBD2 (7 bases). The CDR3 runs 15 residues. Trimming cost V 3 bases and J 2 bases, with 12 bases left between them. Per germline, CDR1 SGDLS and CDR2 YYNGEE. The CDR3 DNA is TGTGCCAGCAGCGCGAGCGGGACAACCTACAATGAGCAGTTCTTC. Translated, it gives CASSASGTTYNEQFF.

This chain links TRBV29-1 with TRBJ1-6; 7 bases agree with TRBD1. The germline V gene has CDR1 SQVTM and CDR2 ANQGSEA. The J segment lost 14 bases and the V segment lost 0 bases, leaving 10 bases of the junction unmatched. The CDR3 has 14 residues. The CDR3 region is CSVEDTGAGVSLHF. CDR3 nucleotide sequence: TGCAGCGTTGAAGATACAGGGGCCGGGGTTTCCCTCCACTTT.

The rearrangement links TRBV5-4 to TRBJ1-3; D gene uncertain. From germline, CDR1 is SGHNT and CDR2 YYREEE (reference sequence). The V end was cut by 2 bases, the J end by 0 bases, with 15 bases between. The CDR3 is made up of 17 amino acids. CDR3 nucleotides: TGTGCCAGCAGCTTACCGGGAGAGGGCCTCTCTGGAAACACCATATATTTT. Protein sequence: CASSLPGEGLSGNTIYF.

The chain links TRBV28 to TRBJ1-2; D unresolved. Germline assignment: CDR1 MDHEN and CDR2 SYDVKM. V lost 5 bases, J lost 3 bases, and 16 bases lay in between. This CDR3 has 15 amino acids. This CDR3 is CASSHRSGGHYGYTF. The CDR3, as DNA: TGTGCCAGCAGTCATAGAAGTGGCGGTCACTATGGCTACACCTTC.